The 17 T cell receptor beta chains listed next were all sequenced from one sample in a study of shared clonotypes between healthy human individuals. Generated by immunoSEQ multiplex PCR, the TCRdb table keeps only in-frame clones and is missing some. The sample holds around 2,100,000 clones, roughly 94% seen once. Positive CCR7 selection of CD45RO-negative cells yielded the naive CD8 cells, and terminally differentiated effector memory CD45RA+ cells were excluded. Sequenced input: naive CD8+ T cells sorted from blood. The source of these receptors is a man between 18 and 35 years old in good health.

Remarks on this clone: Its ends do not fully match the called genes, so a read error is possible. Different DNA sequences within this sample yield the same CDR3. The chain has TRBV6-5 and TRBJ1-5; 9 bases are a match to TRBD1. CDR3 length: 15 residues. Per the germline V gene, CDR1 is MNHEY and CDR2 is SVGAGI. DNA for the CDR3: TGCGCCAGCAGTCGGGACAGGGAGAGCAATCAGCCCCAGCATTTT. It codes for CASSRDRESNQPQHF.

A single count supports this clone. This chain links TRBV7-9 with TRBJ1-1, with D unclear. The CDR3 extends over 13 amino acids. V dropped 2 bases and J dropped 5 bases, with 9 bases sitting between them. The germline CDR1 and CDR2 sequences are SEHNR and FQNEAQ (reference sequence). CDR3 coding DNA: TGTGCCAGCAGCTTAAGTACGGGTACTGAAGCTTTCTTT. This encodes CASSLSTGTEAFF.

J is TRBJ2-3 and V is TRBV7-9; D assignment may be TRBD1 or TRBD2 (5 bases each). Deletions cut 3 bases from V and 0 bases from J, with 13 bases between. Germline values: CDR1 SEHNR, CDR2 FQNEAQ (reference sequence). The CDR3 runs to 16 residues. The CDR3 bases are TGTGCCAGCAGCTTTCTTACAGAGGGGAGCACAGATACGCAGTATTTT. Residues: CASSFLTEGSTDTQYF.

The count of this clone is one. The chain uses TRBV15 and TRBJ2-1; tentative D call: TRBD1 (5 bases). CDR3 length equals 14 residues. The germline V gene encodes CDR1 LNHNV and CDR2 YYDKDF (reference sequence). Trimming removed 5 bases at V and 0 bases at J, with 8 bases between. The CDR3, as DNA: TGTGCCACCAGCCGACAGCCCTCCTACAATGAGCAGTTCTTC. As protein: CATSRQPSYNEQFF.

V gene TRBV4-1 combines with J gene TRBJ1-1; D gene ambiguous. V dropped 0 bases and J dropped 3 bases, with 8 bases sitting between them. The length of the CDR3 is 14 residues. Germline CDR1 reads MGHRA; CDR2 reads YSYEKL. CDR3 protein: CASSQESVYTEAFF. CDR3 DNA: TGCGCCAGCAGCCAAGAGTCCGTTTACACTGAAGCTTTCTTT.

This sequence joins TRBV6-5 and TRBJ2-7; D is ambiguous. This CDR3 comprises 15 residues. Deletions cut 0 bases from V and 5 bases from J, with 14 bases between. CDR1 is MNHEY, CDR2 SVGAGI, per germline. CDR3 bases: TGTGCCAGCAGTTACTCGAGTAACCTCCTAGACGAGCAGTACTTC. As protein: CASSYSSNLLDEQYF.

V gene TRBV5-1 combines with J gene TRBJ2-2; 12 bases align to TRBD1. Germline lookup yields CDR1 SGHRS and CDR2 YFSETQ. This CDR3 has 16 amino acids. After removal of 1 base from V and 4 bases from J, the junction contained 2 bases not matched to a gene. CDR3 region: CASSLRDRGRTGELFF. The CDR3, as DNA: TGCGCCAGCAGCTTGCGGGACAGGGGGCGCACCGGGGAGCTGTTTTTT. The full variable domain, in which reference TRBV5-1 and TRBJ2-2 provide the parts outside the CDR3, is KAGVTQTPRYLIKTRGQQVTLSCSPISGHRSVSWYQQTPGQGLQFLFEYFSETQRNKGNFPGRFSGRQFSNSRSEMNVSTLELGDSALYLCASSLRDRGRTGELFFGEGSRLTVL.

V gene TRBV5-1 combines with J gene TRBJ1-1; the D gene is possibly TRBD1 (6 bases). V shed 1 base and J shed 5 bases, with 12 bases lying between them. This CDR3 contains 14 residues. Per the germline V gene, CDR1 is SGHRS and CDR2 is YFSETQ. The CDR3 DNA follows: TGCGCCAGCAGCTTGCAGGGGATTGAAACTGAAGCTTTCTTT. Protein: CASSLQGIETEAFF.

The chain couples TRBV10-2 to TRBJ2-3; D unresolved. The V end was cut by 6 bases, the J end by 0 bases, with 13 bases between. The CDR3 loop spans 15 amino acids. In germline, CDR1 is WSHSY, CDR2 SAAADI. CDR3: CASSPFGLSTDTQYF. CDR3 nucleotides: TGCGCCAGCAGCCCATTCGGCTTAAGCACAGATACGCAGTATTTT.

The DNA for the CDR3 is TGTGCCAGCAGCTTAGATCAGGGCATCGGGCTCTACGAGCAGTACTTC. Its translation is CASSLDQGIGLYEQYF. The gene calls are TRBV5-4 and TRBJ2-7, with D possibly matching TRBD1 (5 bases). The CDR3 runs 16 residues. The germline CDR1 and CDR2 sequences are SGHNT and YYREEE (reference sequence). The germline V and J ends were trimmed by 2 bases and 3 bases, with 18 bases remaining between them.

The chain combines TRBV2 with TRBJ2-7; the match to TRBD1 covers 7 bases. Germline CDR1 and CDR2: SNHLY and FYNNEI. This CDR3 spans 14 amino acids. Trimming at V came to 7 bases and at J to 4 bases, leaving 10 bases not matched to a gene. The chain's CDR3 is CASTETGSGYEQYF. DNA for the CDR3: TGTGCCAGCACCGAGACAGGGAGTGGATACGAGCAGTACTTC.

DNA of the CDR3: TGTGCCAGCAGGGCTGGACAGTTCTCTGGAAACACCATATATTTT. Translating it yields CASRAGQFSGNTIYF. The chain employs TRBV28 and TRBJ1-3; D possibly corresponds to TRBD1 (6 bases). The length of the CDR3 is 15 residues. Germline CDR1 MDHEN, CDR2 SYDVKM. The V end was cut by 6 bases, the J end by 0 bases, with 12 bases between. Full variable domain (outside the CDR3, taken from reference TRBV28 and TRBJ1-3): DVKVTQSSRYLVKRTGEKVFLECVQDMDHENMFWYRQDPGLGLRLIYFSYDVKMKEKGDIPEGYSVSREKKERFSLILESASTNQTSMYLCASRAGQFSGNTIYFGEGSWLTVV.

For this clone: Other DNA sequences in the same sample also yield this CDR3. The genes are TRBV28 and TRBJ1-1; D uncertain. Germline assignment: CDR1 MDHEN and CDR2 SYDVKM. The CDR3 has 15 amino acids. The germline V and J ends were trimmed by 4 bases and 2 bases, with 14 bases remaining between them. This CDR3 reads CASSSPREGNTEAFF. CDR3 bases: TGTGCCAGCAGTTCCCCCCGGGAGGGAAACACTGAAGCTTTCTTT.

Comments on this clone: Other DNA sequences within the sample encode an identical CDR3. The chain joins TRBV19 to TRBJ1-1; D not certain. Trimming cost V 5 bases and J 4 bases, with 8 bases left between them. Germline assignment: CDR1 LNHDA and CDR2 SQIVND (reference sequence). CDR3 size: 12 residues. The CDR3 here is CASSWGVTEAFF. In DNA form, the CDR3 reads TGTGCCAGTAGTTGGGGAGTCACTGAAGCTTTCTTT.

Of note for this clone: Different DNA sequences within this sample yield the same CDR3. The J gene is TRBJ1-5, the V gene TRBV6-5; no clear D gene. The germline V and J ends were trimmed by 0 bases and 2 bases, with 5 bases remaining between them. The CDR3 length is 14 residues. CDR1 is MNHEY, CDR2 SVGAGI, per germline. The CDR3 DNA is TGTGCCAGCAGTTACTCTGGGGGCAATCAGCCCCAGCATTTT. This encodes CASSYSGGNQPQHF.

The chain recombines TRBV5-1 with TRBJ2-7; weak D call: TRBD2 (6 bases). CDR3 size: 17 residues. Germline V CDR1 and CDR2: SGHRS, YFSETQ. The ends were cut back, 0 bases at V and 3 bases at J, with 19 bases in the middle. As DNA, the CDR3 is TGCGCCAGCAGCTTGGCCTCCATCCGGAGGAGGGGCTACGAGCAGTACTTC. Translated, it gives CASSLASIRRRGYEQYF.

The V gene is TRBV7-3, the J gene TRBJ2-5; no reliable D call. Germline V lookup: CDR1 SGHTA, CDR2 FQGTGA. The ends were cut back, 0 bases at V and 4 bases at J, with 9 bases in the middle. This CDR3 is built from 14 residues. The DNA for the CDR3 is TGTGCCAGCAGCTTAACGGGTCAGCCAGAGACCCAGTACTTC. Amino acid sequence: CASSLTGQPETQYF. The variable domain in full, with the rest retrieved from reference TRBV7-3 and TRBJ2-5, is GAGVSQTPSNKVTEKGKYVELRCDPISGHTALYWYRQSLGQGPEFLIYFQGTGAADDSGLPNDRFFAVRPEGSVSTLKIQRTERGDSAVYLCASSLTGQPETQYFGPGTRLLVL.